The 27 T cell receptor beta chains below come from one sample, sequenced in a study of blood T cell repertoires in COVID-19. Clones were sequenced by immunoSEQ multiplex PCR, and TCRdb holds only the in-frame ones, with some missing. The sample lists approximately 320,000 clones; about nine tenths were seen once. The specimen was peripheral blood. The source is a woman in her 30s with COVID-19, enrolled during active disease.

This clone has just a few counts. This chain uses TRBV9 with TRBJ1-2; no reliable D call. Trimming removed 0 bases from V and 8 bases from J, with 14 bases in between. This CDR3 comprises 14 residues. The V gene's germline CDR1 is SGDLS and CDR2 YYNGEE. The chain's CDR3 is CASSVDQMPWGYTF. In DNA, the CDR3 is TGTGCCAGCAGCGTAGATCAGATGCCTTGGGGCTACACCTTC.

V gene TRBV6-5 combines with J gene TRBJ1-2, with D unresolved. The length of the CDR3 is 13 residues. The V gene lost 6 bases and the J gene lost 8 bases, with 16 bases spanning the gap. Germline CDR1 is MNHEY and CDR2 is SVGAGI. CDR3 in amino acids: CASRPDSSGGYTF. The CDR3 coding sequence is TGTGCCAGCAGACCCGACTCGTCGGGAGGCTACACCTTC.

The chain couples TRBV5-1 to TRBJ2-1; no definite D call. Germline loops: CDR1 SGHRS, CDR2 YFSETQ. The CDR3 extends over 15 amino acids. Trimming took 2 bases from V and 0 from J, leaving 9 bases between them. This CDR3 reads CASSLDTSSYNEQFF. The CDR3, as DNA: TGCGCCAGCAGCTTAGACACAAGCTCCTACAATGAGCAGTTCTTC. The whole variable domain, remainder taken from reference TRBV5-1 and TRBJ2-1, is KAGVTQTPRYLIKTRGQQVTLSCSPISGHRSVSWYQQTPGQGLQFLFEYFSETQRNKGNFPGRFSGRQFSNSRSEMNVSTLELGDSALYLCASSLDTSSYNEQFFGPGTRLTVL.

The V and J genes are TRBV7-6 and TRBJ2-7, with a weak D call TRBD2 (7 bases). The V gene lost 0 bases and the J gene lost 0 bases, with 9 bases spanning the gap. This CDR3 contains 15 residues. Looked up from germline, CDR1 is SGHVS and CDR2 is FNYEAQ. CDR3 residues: CASSLAGGDSYEQYF. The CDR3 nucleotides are TGTGCCAGCAGCTTAGCAGGGGGGGACTCCTACGAGCAGTACTTC.

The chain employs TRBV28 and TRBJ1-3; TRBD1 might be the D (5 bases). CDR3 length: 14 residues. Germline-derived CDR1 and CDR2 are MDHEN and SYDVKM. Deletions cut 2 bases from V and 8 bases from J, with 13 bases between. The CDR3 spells CASSLAGWGDTIYF. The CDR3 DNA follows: TGTGCCAGCAGTTTAGCCGGTTGGGGCGACACCATATATTTT.

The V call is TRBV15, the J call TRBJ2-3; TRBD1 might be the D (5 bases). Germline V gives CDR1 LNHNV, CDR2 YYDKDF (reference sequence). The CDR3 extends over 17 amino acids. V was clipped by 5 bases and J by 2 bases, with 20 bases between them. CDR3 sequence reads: CATSDTRGSAITDTQYF. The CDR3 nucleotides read TGTGCCACCAGCGACACAAGGGGATCTGCTATCACAGATACGCAGTATTTT.

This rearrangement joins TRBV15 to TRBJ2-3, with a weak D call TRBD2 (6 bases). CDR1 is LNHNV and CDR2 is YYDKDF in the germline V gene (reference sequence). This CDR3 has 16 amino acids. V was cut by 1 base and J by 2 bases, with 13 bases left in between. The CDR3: CATSRVLAAITDTQYF. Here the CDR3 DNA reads TGTGCCACCAGCAGAGTCTTAGCGGCGATCACAGATACGCAGTATTTT.

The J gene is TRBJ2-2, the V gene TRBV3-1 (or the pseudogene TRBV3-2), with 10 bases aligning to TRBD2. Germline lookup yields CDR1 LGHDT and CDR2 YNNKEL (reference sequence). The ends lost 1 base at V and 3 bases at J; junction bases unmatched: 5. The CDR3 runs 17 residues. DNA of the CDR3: TGTGCCAGCAGCCAAGGGCTAGCGGGGGCCTACACCGGGGAGCTGTTTTTT. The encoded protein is CASSQGLAGAYTGELFF.

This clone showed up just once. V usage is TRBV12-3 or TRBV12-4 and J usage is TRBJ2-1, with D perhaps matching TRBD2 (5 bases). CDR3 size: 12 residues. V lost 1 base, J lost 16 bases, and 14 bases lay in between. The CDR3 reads CASSLVAGGRFF. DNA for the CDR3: TGTGCCAGCAGTTTAGTTGCGGGTGGCAGATTCTTC.

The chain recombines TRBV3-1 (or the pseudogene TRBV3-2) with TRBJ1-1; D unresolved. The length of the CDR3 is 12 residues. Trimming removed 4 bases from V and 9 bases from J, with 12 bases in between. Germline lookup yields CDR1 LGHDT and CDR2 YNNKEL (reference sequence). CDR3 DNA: TGTGCCAGCAGCCCGGACTCTCGAAAAGCTTTCTTT. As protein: CASSPDSRKAFF.

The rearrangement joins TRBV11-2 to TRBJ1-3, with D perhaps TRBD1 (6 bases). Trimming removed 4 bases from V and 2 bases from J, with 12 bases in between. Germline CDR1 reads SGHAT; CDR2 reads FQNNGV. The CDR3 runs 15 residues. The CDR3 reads CASSSQRQAGNTIYF. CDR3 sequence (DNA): TGTGCCAGCAGCTCGCAACGACAGGCTGGAAACACCATATATTTT.

The CDR3 loop reads CASSNDRGTVLNTEAFF. DNA for the CDR3: TGTGCCAGCAGCAACGACAGGGGGACGGTGTTGAACACTGAAGCTTTCTTT. This chain joins TRBV5-5 and TRBJ1-1, with 9 bases fitting TRBD1. The CDR3 length is 17 residues. Germline CDR1 reads SGHKS; CDR2 reads YYEKEE (reference sequence). With 4 bases clipped from V and 0 bases from J, the junction kept 10 bases outside the gene matches.

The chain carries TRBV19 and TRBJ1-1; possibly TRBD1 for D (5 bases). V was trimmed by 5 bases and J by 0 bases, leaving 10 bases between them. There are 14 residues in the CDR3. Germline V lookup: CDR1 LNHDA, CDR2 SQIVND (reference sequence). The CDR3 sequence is CASSPGLLNTEAFF. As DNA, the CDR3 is TGTGCCAGTAGTCCGGGACTGCTGAACACTGAAGCTTTCTTT.

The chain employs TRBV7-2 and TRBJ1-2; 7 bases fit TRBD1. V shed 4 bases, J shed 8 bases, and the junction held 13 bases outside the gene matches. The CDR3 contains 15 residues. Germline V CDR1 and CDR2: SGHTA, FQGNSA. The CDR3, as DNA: TGTGCCAGCAGCTCCGGACAGGTGGCCCTCCTAGGCTACACCTTC. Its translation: CASSSGQVALLGYTF. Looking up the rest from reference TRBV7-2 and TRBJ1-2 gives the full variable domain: GAGVSQSPSNKVTEKGKDVELRCDPISGHTALYWYRQSLGQGLEFLIYFQGNSAPDKSGLPSDRFSAERTGGSVSTLTIQRTQQEDSAVYLCASSSGQVALLGYTFGSGTRLTVV.

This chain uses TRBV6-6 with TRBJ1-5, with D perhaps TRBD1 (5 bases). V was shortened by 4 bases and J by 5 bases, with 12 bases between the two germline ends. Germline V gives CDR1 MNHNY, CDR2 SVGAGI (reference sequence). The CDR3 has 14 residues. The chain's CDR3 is CASSLTAGYQPQHF. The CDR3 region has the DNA TGTGCCAGCAGTTTGACAGCGGGGTATCAGCCCCAGCATTTT.

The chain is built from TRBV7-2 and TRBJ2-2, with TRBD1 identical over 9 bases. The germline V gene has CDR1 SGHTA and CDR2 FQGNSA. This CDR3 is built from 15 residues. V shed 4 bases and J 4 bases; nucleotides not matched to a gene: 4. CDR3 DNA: TGTGCCAGCAGCTCTACAGGGGGCATCACCGGGGAGCTGTTTTTT. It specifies CASSSTGGITGELFF.

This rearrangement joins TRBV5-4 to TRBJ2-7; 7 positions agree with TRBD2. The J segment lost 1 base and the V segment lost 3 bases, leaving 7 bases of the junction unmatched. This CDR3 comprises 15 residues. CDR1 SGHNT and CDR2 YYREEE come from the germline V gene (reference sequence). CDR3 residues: CASSSNLGGSYEQYF. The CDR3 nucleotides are TGTGCCAGCAGCTCCAATTTGGGGGGGTCCTACGAGCAGTACTTC.

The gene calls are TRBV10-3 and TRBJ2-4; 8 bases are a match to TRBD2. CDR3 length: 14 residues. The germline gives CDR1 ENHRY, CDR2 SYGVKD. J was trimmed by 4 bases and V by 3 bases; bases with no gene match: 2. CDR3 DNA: TGTGCCATCAGTGACGTAGCGGGGAAAAACATTCAGTACTTC. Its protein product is CAISDVAGKNIQYF.

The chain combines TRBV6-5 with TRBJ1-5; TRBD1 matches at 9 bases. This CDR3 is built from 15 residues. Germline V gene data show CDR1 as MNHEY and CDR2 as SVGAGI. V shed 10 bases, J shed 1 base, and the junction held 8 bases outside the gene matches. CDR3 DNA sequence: TGTGCCACCACCGCAGGACAGGGGAGCAATCAGCCCCAGCATTTT. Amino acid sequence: CATTAGQGSNQPQHF.

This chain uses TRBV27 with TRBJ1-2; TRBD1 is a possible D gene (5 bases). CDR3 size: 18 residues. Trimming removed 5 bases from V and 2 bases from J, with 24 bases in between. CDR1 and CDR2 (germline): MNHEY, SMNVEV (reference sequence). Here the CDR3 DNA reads TGTGCCAGCAGTCCCTACCGACAGTTAAGCCTCCAGAACTATGGCTACACCTTC. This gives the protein CASSPYRQLSLQNYGYTF.

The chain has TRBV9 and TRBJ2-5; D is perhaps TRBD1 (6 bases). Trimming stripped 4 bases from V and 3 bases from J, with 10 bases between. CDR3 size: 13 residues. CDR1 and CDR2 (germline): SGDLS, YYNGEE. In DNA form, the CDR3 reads TGTGCCAGCAGCTTAACAGGGAAAGAGACCCAGTACTTC. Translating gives CASSLTGKETQYF.

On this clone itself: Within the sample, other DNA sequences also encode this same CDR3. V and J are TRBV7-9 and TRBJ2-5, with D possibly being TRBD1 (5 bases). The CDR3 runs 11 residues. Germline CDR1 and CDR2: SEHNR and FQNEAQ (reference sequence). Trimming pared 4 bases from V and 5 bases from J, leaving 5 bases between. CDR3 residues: CASSSGETQYF. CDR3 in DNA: TGTGCCAGCAGCTCAGGGGAGACCCAGTACTTC.

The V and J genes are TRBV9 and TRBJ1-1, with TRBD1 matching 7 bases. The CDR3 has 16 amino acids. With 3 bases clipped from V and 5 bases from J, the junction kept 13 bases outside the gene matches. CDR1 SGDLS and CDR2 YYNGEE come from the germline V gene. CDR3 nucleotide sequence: TGTGCCAGCAGCGGTTGGGGACAGACCCGAGGGACTGAAGCTTTCTTT. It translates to CASSGWGQTRGTEAFF.

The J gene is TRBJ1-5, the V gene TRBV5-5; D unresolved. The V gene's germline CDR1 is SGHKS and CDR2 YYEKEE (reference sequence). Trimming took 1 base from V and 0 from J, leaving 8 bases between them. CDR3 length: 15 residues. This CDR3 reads CASSLYSSSNQPQHF. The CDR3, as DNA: TGTGCCAGCAGCTTGTATAGTTCTAGCAATCAGCCCCAGCATTTT.

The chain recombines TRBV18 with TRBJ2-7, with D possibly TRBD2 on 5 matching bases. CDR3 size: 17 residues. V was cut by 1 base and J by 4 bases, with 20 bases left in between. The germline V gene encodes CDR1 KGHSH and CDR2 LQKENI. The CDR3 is CASSPREPHQEKYEQYF. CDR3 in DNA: TGTGCCAGCTCACCACGGGAGCCGCACCAGGAGAAGTACGAGCAGTACTTC.

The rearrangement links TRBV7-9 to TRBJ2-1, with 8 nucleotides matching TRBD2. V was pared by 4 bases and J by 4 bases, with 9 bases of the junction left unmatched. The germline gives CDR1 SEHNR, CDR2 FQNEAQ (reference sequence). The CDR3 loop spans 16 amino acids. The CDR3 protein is CASSSRSGGDYNEQFF. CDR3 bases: TGTGCCAGCAGCTCCCGGTCGGGGGGGGATTACAATGAGCAGTTCTTC.

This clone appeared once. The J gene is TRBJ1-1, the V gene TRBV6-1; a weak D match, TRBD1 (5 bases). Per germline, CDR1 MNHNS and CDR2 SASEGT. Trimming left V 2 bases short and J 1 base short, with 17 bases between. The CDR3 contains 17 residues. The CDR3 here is CASSERRGEKRNTEAFF. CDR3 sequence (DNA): TGTGCCAGCAGTGAAAGGCGGGGGGAGAAAAGGAACACTGAAGCTTTCTTT.